This note documents a single TCR beta chain sequence. This specimen belongs to a study of blood T cell repertoires in COVID-19. Seattle enrolled patients during active infection and tracked them longitudinally. In the authors' methods: Counts of nucleated cells, estimated from reference gene primer amplification, were obtained. Profiled with immunoSEQ multiplex PCR; TCRdb holds only in-frame clones, not every one. The DNA was the basis for D and trimming; V, J and clone size are from that table. The table shows over 70,000 clones, with 60% to 80% occurring only once. The CDR3 loop spans 17 amino acids. V lost 9 bases, J lost 4 bases, and 17 bases stayed unmatched. The germline V gene has CDR1 LNHDA and CDR2 SQIVND (reference sequence).

The chain combines TRBV19 with TRBJ1-1; 10 bases fit TRBD1. This receptor was taken from a man between 65 and 80 years old with COVID-19, enrolled during active disease. Sequences were obtained from peripheral blood. CDR3 nucleotide sequence: TGTGCCAGCAGGCCCCGGGACAGGGGCCGATTAGTCACTGAAGCTTTCTTT. Translating gives CASRPRDRGRLVTEAFF.